A single sample gave rise to the 30 T cell receptor beta chains below, sequenced in a study of T cell responses to AZD1222 COVID-19 vaccine. Sequenced by immunoSEQ multiplex PCR; TCRdb stores in-frame clones only, minus some. The data hold roughly 150,000 clones, with 70% to 90% observed a single time. This material consisted of peripheral blood, taken on day 0 of MenACWY control vaccination. Source of these receptors: an adult in good health.

This clone was observed once. The chain couples TRBV5-1 to TRBJ2-5; a possible D gene is TRBD1 (5 bases). The CDR3 sequence is 14 residues long. V was trimmed by 1 base and J by 2 bases, leaving 9 bases between them. Per germline, CDR1 SGHRS and CDR2 YFSETQ. The CDR3 is CASSLTGLQETQYF. CDR3 bases: TGCGCCAGCAGCTTGACAGGCCTACAAGAGACCCAGTACTTC.

The chain couples TRBV18 to TRBJ1-1; D remains unclear. The germline V and J ends were trimmed by 2 bases and 5 bases, with 12 bases remaining between them. Germline V CDR1 and CDR2: KGHSH, LQKENI. This CDR3 region has 14 residues. The DNA for the CDR3 is TGTGCCAGCTCACCAGCTCCCGGGAGGACTGAAGCTTTCTTT. Its protein product is CASSPAPGRTEAFF.

The chain couples TRBV6-1 to TRBJ1-2, with D maybe TRBD1 (6 bases). The length of the CDR3 is 17 residues. V gave up 2 bases and J gave up 4 bases, with 20 bases separating them. Germline V gene sequence: CDR1 MNHNS, CDR2 SASEGT. CDR3 loop: CASSERGTGRSIYGYTF. CDR3 coding DNA: TGTGCCAGCAGTGAACGTGGTACAGGGAGGTCTATCTATGGCTACACCTTC.

The chain has TRBV5-1 and TRBJ2-3; D is perhaps TRBD2 (6 bases). Germline assignment: CDR1 SGHRS and CDR2 YFSETQ. V dropped 1 base and J dropped 6 bases, with 18 bases sitting between them. The CDR3 sequence is 16 residues long. CDR3 DNA sequence: TGCGCCAGCAGCTTGCAGACGGAACCTCGGGGGGATACGCAGTATTTT. Its translation: CASSLQTEPRGDTQYF.

The V gene is TRBV5-5, the J gene TRBJ2-3; D remains ambiguous. The V end was cut by 1 base, the J end by 0 bases, with 9 bases between. The CDR3 sequence is 15 residues long. Per germline, CDR1 SGHKS and CDR2 YYEKEE (reference sequence). Written as DNA, the CDR3 is TGTGCCAGCAGCTTGCGCGGTTTTAGCACAGATACGCAGTATTTT. Residues: CASSLRGFSTDTQYF.

The chain has TRBV9 and TRBJ1-2; TRBD1 might be the D (5 bases). The CDR3 is made up of 17 amino acids. With 3 bases removed from V and 3 bases from J, the gap between germline ends came to 21 bases. The V gene's germline CDR1 is SGDLS and CDR2 YYNGEE. This chain's CDR3 is CASSDGTLEKGYYGYTF. CDR3 sequence (DNA): TGTGCCAGCAGCGACGGGACCCTAGAAAAGGGTTACTATGGCTACACCTTC.

The genes are TRBV19 and TRBJ1-1; D call uncertain. The V gene's germline CDR1 is LNHDA and CDR2 SQIVND (reference sequence). The CDR3 is 12 residues long. With 5 bases removed from V and 1 base from J, the gap between germline ends came to 5 bases. Here the CDR3 reads CASSFQNTEAFF. CDR3 in DNA: TGTGCCAGTAGTTTCCAGAACACTGAAGCTTTCTTT.

This rearrangement joins TRBV15 to TRBJ2-6; D is unclear. CDR3 length equals 16 residues. Germline values: CDR1 LNHNV, CDR2 YYDKDF (reference sequence). The V gene lost 0 bases and the J gene lost 0 bases, with 6 bases spanning the gap. In DNA, the CDR3 is TGTGCCACCAGCAGAGATCTGGGCTCTGGGGCCAACGTCCTGACTTTC. This codes for CATSRDLGSGANVLTF.

The chain uses TRBV5-1 and TRBJ1-5; D is perhaps TRBD1 (6 bases). Between the trimmed V and J ends, which lost 4 bases and 0 bases, there was a span of 11 bases. CDR1 is SGHRS and CDR2 is YFSETQ in the germline V gene. The CDR3 contains 15 residues. CDR3 residues: CASSPGQYSNQPQHF. The CDR3 DNA reads TGCGCCAGCAGCCCAGGACAGTATAGCAATCAGCCCCAGCATTTT.

This clone was recorded only once. V is TRBV6-2 or TRBV6-3 and J is TRBJ1-4; 10 nucleotides match TRBD1. The length of the CDR3 is 14 residues. The trim removed 6 bases at V and 8 bases at J, leaving 6 bases unmatched. The germline V gene encodes CDR1 MNHEY and CDR2 SVGEGT. As DNA, the CDR3 is TGTGCCAGCAGCCGGACAGGGGGACTCGAAAAACTGTTTTTT. It yields the protein CASSRTGGLEKLFF.

The chain employs TRBV7-6 and TRBJ1-2; D might be TRBD1 (5 bases). In germline, CDR1 is SGHVS, CDR2 FNYEAQ. CDR3 size: 15 residues. Trimming stripped 3 bases from V and 8 bases from J, with 19 bases between. CDR3 bases: TGTGCCAGCAGCTTCCCGGACGGGGGTAGGGAAGGCTACACCTTC. Amino acids: CASSFPDGGREGYTF.

The chain uses TRBV6-5 and TRBJ2-1, with 7 bases lining up with TRBD2. Germline V gene sequence: CDR1 MNHEY, CDR2 SVGAGI. V shed 7 bases and J 10 bases; nucleotides not matched to a gene: 16. The CDR3 is 15 amino acids. This CDR3 reads CASTARGDRGGEQFF. As DNA, the CDR3 is TGTGCCAGCACCGCCCGGGGGGACCGCGGGGGAGAGCAGTTCTTC.

The gene calls are TRBV29-1 and TRBJ1-1; TRBD1 matches at 8 bases. Trimming at V came to 3 bases and at J to 8 bases, leaving 11 bases not matched to a gene. The V gene's germline CDR1 is SQVTM and CDR2 ANQGSEA. This CDR3 comprises 14 residues. CDR3 nucleotide sequence: TGCAGCGTTGATTTGGACAGGGCAGGCGTCGAAGCTTTCTTT. Amino acid sequence: CSVDLDRAGVEAFF.

The rearrangement links TRBV18 to TRBJ2-7, with a possible D match to TRBD2 (5 bases). The CDR3 is made up of 14 amino acids. V lost 6 bases and J lost 1, with 13 bases in between. CDR1 is KGHSH and CDR2 is LQKENI in the germline V gene. CDR3 amino acids: CASSLGERSYEQYF. The CDR3 nucleotides are TGTGCCAGCTCGCTCGGGGAGCGGTCCTACGAGCAGTACTTC.

V gene TRBV18 combines with J gene TRBJ2-1, with TRBD1 matching 8 bases. Trimming at V came to 2 bases and at J to 7 bases, leaving 7 bases not matched to a gene. Germline assignment: CDR1 KGHSH and CDR2 LQKENI. CDR3 length: 15 amino acids. Written as DNA, the CDR3 is TGTGCCAGCTCACCATACAGGGGGTCTTGGAATGAGCAGTTCTTC. It specifies CASSPYRGSWNEQFF.

The rearrangement joins TRBV15 to TRBJ1-2; tentatively, D is TRBD1 (5 bases). The V gene lost 2 bases and the J gene lost 1 base, with 8 bases spanning the gap. The V gene's germline CDR1 is LNHNV and CDR2 YYDKDF (reference sequence). This CDR3 comprises 14 residues. The CDR3 sequence is CATSRRQGNYGYTF. Written as DNA, the CDR3 is TGTGCCACCAGCAGACGCCAGGGTAACTATGGCTACACCTTC.

This chain links TRBV20-1 with TRBJ2-1; D unclear. Germline V gene sequence: CDR1 DFQATT, CDR2 SNEGSKA (reference sequence). Trimming took off 3 bases at V and 10 bases at J, with 10 bases between the two ends. CDR3 size: 11 residues. The CDR3 here is CSASLWGEQFF. The CDR3 nucleotides read TGCAGTGCTAGTCTTTGGGGAGAGCAGTTCTTC.

The chain couples TRBV5-1 to TRBJ1-6; D may be TRBD1 (6 bases). Trimming pared 1 base from V and 7 bases from J, leaving 12 bases between. Germline V gene lookup returns CDR1 SGHRS and CDR2 YFSETQ. This CDR3 region has 15 residues. This CDR3 reads CASSLTGMRNSPLHF. In DNA form, the CDR3 reads TGCGCCAGCAGCTTGACAGGGATGAGGAATTCACCCCTCCACTTT. The full variable domain, in which reference TRBV5-1 and TRBJ1-6 provide the parts outside the CDR3, is KAGVTQTPRYLIKTRGQQVTLSCSPISGHRSVSWYQQTPGQGLQFLFEYFSETQRNKGNFPGRFSGRQFSNSRSEMNVSTLELGDSALYLCASSLTGMRNSPLHFGNGTRLTVT.

The chain combines TRBV5-8 with TRBJ2-5; 7 nucleotides agree with TRBD1. J gave up 3 bases and V 0 bases, and 5 bases lay outside the gene matches. Germline V CDR1 and CDR2: SGHTS, YDEGEE. The CDR3 is 15 amino acids. The CDR3 DNA reads as TGTGCCAGCAGCTTGGGACAGGGTAGGGAAGAGACCCAGTACTTC. It is translated as CASSLGQGREETQYF. The variable domain in full, completed from reference TRBV5-8 and TRBJ2-5, reads EAGVTQSPTHLIKTRGQQATLRCSPISGHTSVYWYQQALGLGLQFLLWYDEGEERNRGNFPPRFSGRQFPNYSSELNVNALELEDSALYLCASSLGQGREETQYFGPGTRLLVL.

The chain recombines TRBV6-2 or TRBV6-3 with TRBJ2-1; maybe TRBD1 (5 bases). CDR3 length: 15 residues. Germline CDR1 MNHEY, CDR2 SVGEGT. Trimming removed 2 bases from V and 3 bases from J, with 11 bases in between. The CDR3 sequence: CASSYQGAVYNEQFF. CDR3 bases: TGTGCCAGCAGTTACCAGGGCGCGGTCTACAATGAGCAGTTCTTC.

The chain links TRBV5-6 to TRBJ1-4; unclear D gene. The germline V gene has CDR1 SGHDT and CDR2 YYEEEE. Between the trimmed V and J ends, which lost 3 bases and 4 bases, there was a span of 19 bases. The CDR3 totals 17 residues. The CDR3 nucleotides are TGTGCCAGCAGCTCGCCATTAGGGTTTGGCGGTAATGAAAAACTGTTTTTT. Translated, it gives CASSSPLGFGGNEKLFF.

The chain carries TRBV11-2 and TRBJ2-5; D is ambiguous. Deletions cut 5 bases from V and 5 bases from J, with 15 bases between. Germline-derived CDR1 and CDR2 are SGHAT and FQNNGV. This CDR3 region has 14 residues. CDR3 region: CASSQVGRWETQYF. DNA of the CDR3: TGTGCCAGCAGCCAAGTCGGAAGATGGGAGACCCAGTACTTC.

The chain is built from TRBV5-1 and TRBJ1-1, with TRBD1 as a possible D gene (5 bases). The length of the CDR3 is 14 residues. V gave up 3 bases and J gave up 4 bases, with 13 bases separating them. Germline lookup yields CDR1 SGHRS and CDR2 YFSETQ. The CDR3 nucleotides read TGCGCCAGCAGCTGGGGGAAAAAGGGCACTGAAGCTTTCTTT. It encodes CASSWGKKGTEAFF.

This clone was counted a few times. The chain uses TRBV11-3 and TRBJ2-7; D possibly matches TRBD1 or TRBD2 (5 bases each). The CDR3 consists of 14 residues. The germline V gene encodes CDR1 SGHNT and CDR2 YENEEA. The V end was cut by 9 bases, the J end by 1 base, with 16 bases between. CDR3 loop: CASGRDQMSYEQYF. CDR3 coding DNA: TGTGCCAGTGGACGGGACCAGATGTCCTACGAGCAGTACTTC.

This clone showed up just once. The chain employs TRBV12-5 and TRBJ1-6; 9 positions agree with TRBD1. Germline CDR1 reads LGHNT; CDR2 reads FRNRAP. V was clipped by 5 bases and J by 5 bases; unmatched bases: 4. The CDR3 extends over 15 amino acids. The CDR3 protein is CASGPGQGNNSPLHF. DNA of the CDR3: TGTGCTAGTGGTCCTGGACAGGGGAATAATTCACCCCTCCACTTT.

This clone was observed once. The chain joins TRBV12-3 or TRBV12-4 to TRBJ2-3, with D possibly TRBD1 on 6 matching bases. Trimming shortened V by 6 bases and J by 3 bases, and 10 bases separated the two germline ends. The CDR3 spans 13 residues. The CDR3 reads CASSLDRTDTQYF. The CDR3 DNA follows: TGTGCCAGCAGCCTCGACAGGACAGATACGCAGTATTTT.

The chain joins TRBV28 to TRBJ1-4; 7 nucleotides match TRBD1. Germline assignment: CDR1 MDHEN and CDR2 SYDVKM. V shed 7 bases, J shed 2 bases, and the junction held 7 bases outside the gene matches. The CDR3 has 15 amino acids. This CDR3 reads CASTPGGQTNEKLFF. The CDR3, as DNA: TGTGCCAGCACCCCCGGGGGACAGACTAATGAAAAACTGTTTTTT.

This clone has just one count. The chain joins TRBV4-2 to TRBJ1-2, with D unresolved. Germline-derived CDR1 and CDR2 are LGHNA and YNFKEQ. This CDR3 has 17 amino acids. The V and J ends lost 0 bases and 6 bases respectively, with 20 bases between them. The CDR3 spells CASSQDQRKKIEDGYTF. The CDR3 nucleotides are TGTGCCAGCAGCCAAGATCAACGCAAGAAAATCGAGGATGGCTACACCTTC.

The chain combines TRBV12-3 or TRBV12-4 with TRBJ1-4; D may be TRBD1 (5 bases). The CDR3 contains 12 residues. V lost 5 bases and J lost 6, with 7 bases in between. This CDR3 is CASSGGYEKLFF. CDR3 coding DNA: TGTGCCAGCAGTGGGGGTTATGAAAAACTGTTTTTT.

In DNA form, the CDR3 reads TGTGCCAGCAGGTCGGTGACAGGGCGCGAAAAACTGTTTTTT. Translated: CASRSVTGREKLFF. V is TRBV5-6 and J is TRBJ1-4, with TRBD1 identical over 7 bases. The CDR3 runs to 14 residues. V dropped 5 bases and J dropped 8; count of bases not matched to a gene: 9. The germline gives CDR1 SGHDT, CDR2 YYEEEE.